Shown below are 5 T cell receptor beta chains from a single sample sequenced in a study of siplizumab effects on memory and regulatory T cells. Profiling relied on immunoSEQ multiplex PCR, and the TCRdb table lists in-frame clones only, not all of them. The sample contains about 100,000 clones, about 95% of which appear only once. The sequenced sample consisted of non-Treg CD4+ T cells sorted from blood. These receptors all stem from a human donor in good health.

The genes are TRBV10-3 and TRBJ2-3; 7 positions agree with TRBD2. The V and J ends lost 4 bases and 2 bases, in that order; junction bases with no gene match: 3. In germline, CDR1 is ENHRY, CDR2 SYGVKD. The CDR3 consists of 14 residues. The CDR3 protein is CAISGLAHTDTQYF. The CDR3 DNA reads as TGTGCCATCAGTGGACTAGCACACACAGATACGCAGTATTTT.

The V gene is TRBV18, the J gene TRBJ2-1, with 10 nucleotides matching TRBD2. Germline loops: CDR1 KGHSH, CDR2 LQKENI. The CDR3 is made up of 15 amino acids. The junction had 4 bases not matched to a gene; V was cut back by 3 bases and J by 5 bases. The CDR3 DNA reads TGTGCCAGCTCACCCACCCTAGCGGGAGACAATGAGCAGTTCTTC. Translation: CASSPTLAGDNEQFF. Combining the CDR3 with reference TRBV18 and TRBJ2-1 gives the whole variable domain NAGVMQNPRHLVRRRGQEARLRCSPMKGHSHVYWYRQLPEEGLKFMVYLQKENIIDESGMPKERFSAEFPKEGPSILRIQQVVRGDSAAYFCASSPTLAGDNEQFFGPGTRLTVL.

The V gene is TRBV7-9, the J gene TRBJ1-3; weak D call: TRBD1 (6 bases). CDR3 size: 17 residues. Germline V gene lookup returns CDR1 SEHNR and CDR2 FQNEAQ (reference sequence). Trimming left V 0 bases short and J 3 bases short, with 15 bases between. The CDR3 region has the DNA TGTGCCAGCAGCTTAGCCGAAGGGGGAGTAGATGGAAACACCATATATTTT. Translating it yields CASSLAEGGVDGNTIYF.

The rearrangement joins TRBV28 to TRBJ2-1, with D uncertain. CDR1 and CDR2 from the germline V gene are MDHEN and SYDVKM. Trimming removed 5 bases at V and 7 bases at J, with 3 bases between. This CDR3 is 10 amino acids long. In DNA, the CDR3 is TGTGCCAGCAGTCGGAATGAGCAGTTCTTC. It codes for CASSRNEQFF. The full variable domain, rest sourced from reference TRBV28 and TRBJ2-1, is DVKVTQSSRYLVKRTGEKVFLECVQDMDHENMFWYRQDPGLGLRLIYFSYDVKMKEKGDIPEGYSVSREKKERFSLILESASTNQTSMYLCASSRNEQFFGPGTRLTVL.

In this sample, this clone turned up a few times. This chain's CDR3 is CASSDGHEQPQHF. The CDR3 DNA reads TGTGCCAGCAGTGACGGCCATGAGCAGCCCCAGCATTTT. The rearrangement links TRBV2 to TRBJ1-5; D is unresolved. V was shortened by 3 bases and J by 7 bases, with 10 bases between the two germline ends. The CDR3 length is 13 residues. The germline V gene has CDR1 SNHLY and CDR2 FYNNEI.